The TCR beta chain described here comes from a study of long-term antiretroviral therapy in people with HIV. Trimming took off 0 bases at V and 3 bases at J, with 17 bases between the two ends. The CDR3 loop spans 17 amino acids. The V gene's germline CDR1 is SGDLS and CDR2 YYNGEE. The assay used was immunoSEQ (version v3.0), run at survey level. The repertoire was sequenced with immunoSEQ multiplex PCR; TCRdb's copy has only in-frame clones and lacks some. The sample records under 45,000 clones, approximately 89% being singletons. The sample consisted of unsorted PBMCs, taken 3.1 years after starting antiretroviral therapy. This receptor was taken from a woman in her forties or fifties with HIV. This chain links TRBV9 with TRBJ2-3, with D perhaps matching TRBD1 or TRBD2 (5 bases each). The CDR3 here is CASSVENRGVWTDTQYF. CDR3 nucleotides: TGTGCCAGCAGCGTAGAAAATCGAGGGGTATGGACAGATACGCAGTATTTT.